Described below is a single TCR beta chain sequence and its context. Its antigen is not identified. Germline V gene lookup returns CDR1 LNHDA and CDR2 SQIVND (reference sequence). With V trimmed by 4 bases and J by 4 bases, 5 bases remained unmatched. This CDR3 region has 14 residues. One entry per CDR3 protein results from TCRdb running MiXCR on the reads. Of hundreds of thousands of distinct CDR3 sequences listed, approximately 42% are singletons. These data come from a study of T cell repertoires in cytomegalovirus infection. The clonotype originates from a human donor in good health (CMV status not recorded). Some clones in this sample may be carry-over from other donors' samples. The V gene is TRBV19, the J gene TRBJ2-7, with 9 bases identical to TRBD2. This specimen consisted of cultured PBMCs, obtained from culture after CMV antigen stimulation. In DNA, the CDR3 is TGTGCCAGTAGTACCGGGACTAGCTTTTACGAGCAGTACTTC. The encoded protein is CASSTGTSFYEQYF.